What follows describes a single T cell receptor beta chain. Its cognate antigen has yet to be identified. No much larger clone exists at a distance of one base, and base qualities are not known. This sample is part of a study of shared clonotypes between healthy human individuals (dated by TCRdb to about 2020). Context from the whole study: The cohort included a few men and two women between 18 and 49 years of age. For each donor, CD4 naive and CD4 memory were each given three plates, CD8 naive was given two plates, and CD8 memory was given one plate. To estimate repertoire size and how much clonotype sharing occurs between individuals, the study deeply sequenced the blood TCR repertoires of about five healthy adults. To increase sequencing depth and limit assay-specific biases, different laboratories used diverse techniques to prepare libraries and sequence TCR repertoires. Per donor, leukapheresis produced somewhere between about 0.85 and 10 billion PBMCs.

The donors were healthy, HIV-negative adults who had no recently reported acute infections or vaccinations. Only Caucasian adults living in Nashville, Tennessee, USA were represented among the donors. CD4+ T cells were enriched by magnetic negative selection; naive cells were then positively selected on CD45RA, and the negative fraction formed the memory subset. Blood was obtained by leukapheresis, after which PBMCs were separated by Ficoll-Histopaque density gradient centrifugation and cryopreserved in liquid nitrogen vapor phase. Purity and quantity of every magnetically sorted T cell population were checked by analytical flow cytometry. Each sorted fraction had its genomic DNA isolated and then quantified by UV absorbance on a Nanodrop 2000c. Overall study results and their limits: Estimated clonotype richness was generally larger for naive than for memory subsets. Because the study included only a small number of donors, the genetic and exposure-history diversity represented was limited. Sampling was limited to blood, and TCR repertoires in tissue likely differ from TCR repertoires in blood. Across a few donors, approximately 4.6% of naive CD4, approximately 3.5% of naive CD8, 2.3% of memory CD4, and 0.4% to 0.45% of memory CD8 clonotypes were shared. Based on pairwise subsampling, the degree of clonotype sharing among donors was expected to be affected by sequencing depth. Even with the large sequencing depth, rarefaction of the sorted-subset datasets indicated that sequencing was incomplete. Compared with non-shared clonotypes, clonotypes shared by all four sorted-subset donors had higher generation probabilities.

Using the deep immunoSEQ assay, multiplex PCR amplified TCR CDR3 regions from genomic DNA. For each cell subset, the extracted genomic DNA was distributed evenly across all wells of several immunoSEQ 96-well plates, and each plate served as one replicate. Each replicate PCR for sorted subsets received about 180 ng genomic DNA, equal to roughly 30,000 T cell genomes. Purified libraries were measured with a Qubit 3.0 fluorometer, size-checked on a Bioanalyzer 2100, and measured again with the KAPA Library Quantification kit. Each immunoSEQ 96-well plate was sequenced on its own single-read 150-cycle Illumina NextSeq 550 flow cell. In the paper's pipeline: The immunoSEQ output contained only junctional sequences without quality scores, so filtering could not match that applied to full-length reads. To assign V/J genes and CDR3, sequences were annotated using PyIR, a Python wrapper for IgBLAST v1.9, with IMGT germline references. Reads were filtered out if the reads had weak V/J assignments (E-value above 1e-6), no CDR3, stop codons, out-of-frame junctions, or ambiguous translated residues. V3J clonotypes were defined as sequences sharing the same inferred V gene, J gene, and CDR3 amino acid sequence. The percentage overlap between two repertoires was calculated by dividing the number of shared unique clonotypes by the size of the smaller repertoire. RTK rarefaction, the Chao1 estimator, and Recon v2.1 estimates of unobserved clonotypes were used to assess repertoire richness. Generation probabilities for all TCRbeta clonotypes obtained by the gDNA method from a handful of donors were computed using OLGA. TCRdb holds this immuneACCESS table with in-frame rearrangements only. Some clones are missing; in checked studies, unresolved V genes explain under half, and the rest has no known cause. Clonal size and the V and J genes are those of that table, whereas D and trimming came from the DNA. The sample includes roughly 2 million clones, with 95% observed a single time. The ten largest make up more than 0.1% of the sample.

The CDR3 runs 15 amino acids, cysteine and phenylalanine included. The sequence is cut down to CDR3 DNA, 45 bases in frame from base 1. V loses 3 bases of germline sequence and J loses 2 bases, and the interval between the two ends is 14 bases. CDR1 SGDLS and CDR2 YYNGEE are derived from the germline V gene. The receptor was isolated from a man between 18 and 29 years old in good health. The V gene is TRBV9 and the J gene is TRBJ2-5, with a weak D call of TRBD1 (6 bases match). The sequencing sample was made of naive CD4+ T cells sorted from blood. What this sample's cell subset or site label stands for: CD45RA+ positively selected. The sequence in DNA is TGTGCCAGCAGCGCGCAGGGGTTACGGCAAGAGACCCAGTACTTC. It encodes CASSAQGLRQETQYF.